This TCR beta chain was retrieved from a study of T cell responses to AZD1222 COVID-19 vaccine. Remarks on this clone: Its matching antigen is unknown.

Measured with immunoSEQ multiplex PCR; TCRdb has only the in-frame clones, and not every one. The table has 190,000 or so clones, approximately 89% seen once. Study-wide points: Baseline seropositivity occurred in only six AZD1222 recipients.

The CDR3 has 11 residues. The source was peripheral blood, collected 28 days after the second AZD1222 dose. This sequence was found in an adult who received the AZD1222 COVID-19 vaccine. This rearrangement joins TRBV21-1 to TRBJ1-3. TRBV21-1 is classified as a pseudogene. The CDR3 loop is CETNSGNTIYF. The CDR3 nucleotides read TGTGAGACTAACTCTGGAAACACCATATATTTT.